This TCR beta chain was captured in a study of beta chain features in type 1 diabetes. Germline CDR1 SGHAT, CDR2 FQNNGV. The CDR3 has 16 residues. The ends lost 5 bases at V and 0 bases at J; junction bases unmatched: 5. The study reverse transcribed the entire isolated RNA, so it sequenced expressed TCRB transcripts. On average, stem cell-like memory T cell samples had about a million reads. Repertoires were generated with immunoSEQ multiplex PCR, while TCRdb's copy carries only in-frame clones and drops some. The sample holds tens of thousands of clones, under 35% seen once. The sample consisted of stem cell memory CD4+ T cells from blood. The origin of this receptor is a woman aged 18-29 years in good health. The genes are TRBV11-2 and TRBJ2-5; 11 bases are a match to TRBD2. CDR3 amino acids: CASSRGTSGNQETQYF. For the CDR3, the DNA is TGTGCCAGCAGCCGAGGGACTAGCGGAAACCAAGAGACCCAGTACTTC. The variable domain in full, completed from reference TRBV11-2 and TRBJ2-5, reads EAGVAQSPRYKIIEKRQSVAFWCNPISGHATLYWYQQILGQGPKLLIQFQNNGVVDDSQLPKDRFSAERLKGVDSTLKIQPAKLEDSAVYLCASSRGTSGNQETQYFGPGTRLLVL.